A single T cell receptor (beta chain) is shown here with its context. The data belong to a study of technical replicates of blood from four donors. The method was immunoSEQ multiplex PCR; TCRdb's version includes in-frame clones alone and lacks a portion of them. The profile shows about 72,000 clones, 80% to 95% of them singletons. The CDR3 covers 16 residues. After removal of 1 base from V and 5 bases from J, the junction contained 9 bases not matched to a gene. CDR1 and CDR2 from the germline V gene are SGHNT and YYREEE (reference sequence). The clonotype was recovered from a human donor in good health. The J gene is TRBJ2-3, the V gene TRBV5-4; 8 bases match TRBD2. Sequenced sample: T cells isolated from PBMCs. The CDR3 bases are TGTGCCAGCAGCTTGTTTCTAGCGGGCGTTCAAGATACGCAGTATTTT. Its translation is CASSLFLAGVQDTQYF.